The subject of this entry is one T cell receptor (beta chain). These data come from a study of shared T cell receptors in the human thymus. Germline lookup yields CDR1 SNHLY and CDR2 FYNNEI. CDR3 length: 14 amino acids. After removal of 4 bases from V and 5 bases from J, the junction contained 2 bases not matched to a gene. Assay: immunoSEQ multiplex PCR; the TCRdb copy retains only in-frame clones and omits some. This repertoire shows about 660,000 clones, around 87% found once; its top ten account for 0.0094%. The same sample was also used in a study of human thymus T cells. That paper states: Across thymic and blood repertoires, the usage of V and J genes appeared to be biased.

The chain links TRBV2 to TRBJ2-5; 12 bases match TRBD2. The clonotype originates from a boy under two years old with a congenital heart defect. Sequenced sample: thymocytes. The CDR3 DNA reads as TGTGCCAGCAGTGGACTAGCGGGAGTGGAGACCCAGTACTTC. It codes for CASSGLAGVETQYF.